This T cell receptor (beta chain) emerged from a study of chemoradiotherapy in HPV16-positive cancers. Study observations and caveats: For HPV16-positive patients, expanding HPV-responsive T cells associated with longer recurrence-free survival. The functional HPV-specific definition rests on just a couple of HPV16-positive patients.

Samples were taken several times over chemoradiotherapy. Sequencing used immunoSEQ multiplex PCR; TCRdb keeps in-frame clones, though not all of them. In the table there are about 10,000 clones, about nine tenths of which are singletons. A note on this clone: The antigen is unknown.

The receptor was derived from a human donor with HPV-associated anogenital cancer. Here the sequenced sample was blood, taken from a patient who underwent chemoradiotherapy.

The CDR3 DNA sequence: TGTGCCAGCAGCCAACAGGGCGGACAGCCCCAGCATTTT. This gives the protein CASSQQGGQPQHF. This chain connects TRBV7-8 to TRBJ1-5; tentative D call: TRBD1 (6 bases). The germline gives CDR1 SGHVS, CDR2 FQNEAQ. The V end lost 5 bases, the J end lost 7 bases, and 12 bases lay between the germline ends. The CDR3 sequence is 13 residues long.